These 13 T cell receptor beta chains came from one sample sequenced in a study of Graves' ophthalmopathy and Graves' hyperthyroidism. RNA transcripts provided the template for amplifying TCR beta CDR3 regions. The authors performed first-round RT-PCR with HTBI primers and then a second-round multiplex PCR. TCRdb reprocessed the multiplex PCR reads with MiXCR, giving one entry per CDR3 protein. The table includes about 160,000 distinct CDR3 sequences, approximately 40% detected once. The sample comprised peripheral blood. The receptor source for this set is a man aged 25 to 40 with Graves' ophthalmopathy.

This chain joins TRBV7-9 and TRBJ1-3; 8 nucleotides align to TRBD1. CDR1 is SEHNR, CDR2 FQNEAQ, per germline (reference sequence). Trimming removed 3 bases from V and 5 bases from J; junction bases left unmatched: 6. This CDR3 comprises 15 residues. CDR3: CASSFISRGRNTIYF. In nucleotides, the CDR3 is TGTGCCAGCAGCTTTATTTCCAGGGGGCGAAACACCATATATTTT.

This clonotype was seen ten or more times. The chain is built from TRBV28 and TRBJ1-1; D is possibly TRBD1 (5 bases). Germline V gene data show CDR1 as MDHEN and CDR2 as SYDVKM. Deletions cut 5 bases from V and 5 bases from J, with 18 bases between. The CDR3 covers 15 residues. The DNA for the CDR3 is TGTGCCAGCAGTCCCATCCCGGGGGGGAGAACTGAAGCTTTCTTT. Translating gives CASSPIPGGRTEAFF.

This clonotype was observed at least ten times. The chain combines TRBV28 with TRBJ1-1, with a weak D call TRBD1 (6 bases). Trimming removed 3 bases from V and 6 bases from J, with 11 bases in between. CDR1 is MDHEN, CDR2 SYDVKM, per germline. CDR3 length: 13 amino acids. The CDR3 is CASSFYRAAEAFF. Written as DNA, the CDR3 is TGTGCCAGCAGTTTTTACAGGGCAGCTGAAGCTTTCTTT.

The chain joins TRBV20-1 to TRBJ2-5; tentative D call: TRBD2 (5 bases). The CDR3 is 18 amino acids. Germline V gives CDR1 DFQATT, CDR2 SNEGSKA (reference sequence). V lost 1 base to trimming and J lost 2 bases, with 23 bases between them. The CDR3 DNA reads TGCAGTGCTAGAGTTATGGGAGACTCCATCACGCTACAAGAGACCCAGTACTTC. Translating it yields CSARVMGDSITLQETQYF.

By frequency in the sample, this clonotype is medium-sized. The CDR3 is CASSYSRGNGNQPQHF. In DNA, the CDR3 is TGTGCCAGCAGTTACTCCAGGGGTAATGGCAATCAGCCCCAGCATTTT. V and J are TRBV6-5 and TRBJ1-5, with D possibly being TRBD1 (6 bases). CDR1 MNHEY and CDR2 SVGAGI come from the germline V gene. The germline V and J ends were trimmed by 0 bases and 2 bases, with 11 bases remaining between them. This CDR3 contains 16 residues.

This clonotype was seen many times. The genes are TRBV28 and TRBJ1-1; D remains ambiguous. CDR3 length equals 13 residues. The V gene lost 1 base and the J gene lost 5 bases, with 8 bases spanning the gap. Germline V lookup: CDR1 MDHEN, CDR2 SYDVKM. The CDR3 sequence: CASSLYVGTEAFF. The CDR3 DNA reads as TGTGCCAGCAGTTTATATGTGGGAACTGAAGCTTTCTTT.

This clonotype was detected ten times or more. The chain combines TRBV27 with TRBJ1-5; tentative D call: TRBD1 (6 bases). V lost 5 bases to trimming and J lost 5 bases, with 13 bases between them. The length of the CDR3 is 14 residues. The V gene's germline CDR1 is MNHEY and CDR2 SMNVEV (reference sequence). CDR3 in amino acids: CASSKQTGYQPQHF. DNA of the CDR3: TGTGCCAGCAGTAAACAGACAGGCTATCAGCCCCAGCATTTT.

This clonotype was observed at least ten times. The chain employs TRBV11-2 and TRBJ2-5; the D is unclear. Germline-derived CDR1 and CDR2 are SGHAT and FQNNGV. The V gene lost 8 bases and the J gene lost 1 base, with 11 bases spanning the gap. The length of the CDR3 is 13 residues. CDR3 protein: CASARRFQETQYF. In nucleotides, the CDR3 is TGTGCCAGCGCGAGGCGCTTCCAAGAGACCCAGTACTTC.

This clonotype came up many times. The V call is TRBV7-9, the J call TRBJ1-2; unclear D gene. Germline V gene sequence: CDR1 SEHNR, CDR2 FQNEAQ (reference sequence). The CDR3 spans 12 residues. Trimming pared 5 bases from V and 4 bases from J, leaving 8 bases between. The CDR3 nucleotides are TGTGCCAGCAGCCGTGCGAGCTATGGCTACACCTTC. Residues: CASSRASYGYTF. Full variable domain (rest looked up from reference TRBV7-9 and TRBJ1-2): DTGVSQNPRHKITKRGQNVTFRCDPISEHNRLYWYRQTLGQGPEFLTYFQNEAQLEKSRLLSDRFSAERPKGSFSTLEIQRTEQGDSAMYLCASSRASYGYTFGSGTRLTVV.

This clonotype has a count of ten or more. The J gene is TRBJ2-7, the V gene TRBV12-3 or TRBV12-4; TRBD1 is a possible D gene (6 bases). CDR3 length: 15 amino acids. V shed 5 bases and J shed 2 bases, with 16 bases lying between them. The CDR3 nucleotides are TGTGCCAGCAGTCACTTACAGGGCTTTCCCTACGAGCAGTACTTC. This translates into CASSHLQGFPYEQYF.

This clonotype was recorded many times. The CDR3 is CASSPTGDSNYGYTF. In nucleotides, the CDR3 is TGTGCCAGCAGTCCAACCGGGGACTCTAACTATGGCTACACCTTC. The chain links TRBV28 to TRBJ1-2, with a tentative D call TRBD1 (5 bases). This CDR3 contains 15 residues. CDR1 is MDHEN and CDR2 is SYDVKM in the germline V gene. V was shortened by 5 bases and J by 0 bases, with 13 bases between the two germline ends.

This clonotype was observed many times. The chain has TRBV7-2 and TRBJ2-7, with D perhaps matching TRBD2 (7 bases). Trimming pared 6 bases from V and 1 base from J, leaving 16 bases between. The CDR3 extends over 15 amino acids. Germline CDR1 SGHTA, CDR2 FQGNSA. In DNA, the CDR3 is TGTGCCAGCAGGGGGGGGGCGGGAGTGTCCTACGAGCAGTACTTC. This codes for CASRGGAGVSYEQYF.

This clonotype was observed at least ten times. CDR3 region: CASTKMGRENQPQHF. The CDR3 DNA reads TGTGCCAGCACCAAAATGGGCAGGGAAAATCAGCCCCAGCATTTT. J is TRBJ1-5 and V is TRBV2, with D possibly being TRBD1 (5 bases). Trimming removed 7 bases from V and 4 bases from J, with 17 bases in between. Per the germline V gene, CDR1 is SNHLY and CDR2 is FYNNEI. The CDR3 sequence is 15 residues long.